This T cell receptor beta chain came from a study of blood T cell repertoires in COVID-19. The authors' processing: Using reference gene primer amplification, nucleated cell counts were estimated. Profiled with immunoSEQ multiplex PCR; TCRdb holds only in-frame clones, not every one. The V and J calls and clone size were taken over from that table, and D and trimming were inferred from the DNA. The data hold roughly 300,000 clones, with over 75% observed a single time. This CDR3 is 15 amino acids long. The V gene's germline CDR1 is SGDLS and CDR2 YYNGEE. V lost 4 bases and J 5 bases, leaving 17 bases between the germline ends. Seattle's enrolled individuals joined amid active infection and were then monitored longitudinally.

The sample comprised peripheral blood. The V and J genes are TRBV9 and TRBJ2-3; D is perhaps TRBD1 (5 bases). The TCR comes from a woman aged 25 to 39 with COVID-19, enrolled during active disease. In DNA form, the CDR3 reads TGTGCCAGCAGCCCCACAGGTAACCGTGGAGATACGCAGTATTTT. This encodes CASSPTGNRGDTQYF.